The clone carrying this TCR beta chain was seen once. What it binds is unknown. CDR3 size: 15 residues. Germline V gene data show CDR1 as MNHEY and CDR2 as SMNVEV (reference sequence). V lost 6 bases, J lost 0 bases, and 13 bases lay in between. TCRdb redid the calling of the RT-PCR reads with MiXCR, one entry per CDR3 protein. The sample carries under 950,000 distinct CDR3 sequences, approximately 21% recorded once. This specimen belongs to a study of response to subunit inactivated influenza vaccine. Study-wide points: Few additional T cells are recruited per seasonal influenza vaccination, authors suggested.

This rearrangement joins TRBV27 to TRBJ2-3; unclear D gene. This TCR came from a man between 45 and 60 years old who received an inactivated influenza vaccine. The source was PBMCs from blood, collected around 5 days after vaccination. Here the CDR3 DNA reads TGTGCCAGCAGACCCGGTGTCCTGAGCACAGATACGCAGTATTTT. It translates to CASRPGVLSTDTQYF.